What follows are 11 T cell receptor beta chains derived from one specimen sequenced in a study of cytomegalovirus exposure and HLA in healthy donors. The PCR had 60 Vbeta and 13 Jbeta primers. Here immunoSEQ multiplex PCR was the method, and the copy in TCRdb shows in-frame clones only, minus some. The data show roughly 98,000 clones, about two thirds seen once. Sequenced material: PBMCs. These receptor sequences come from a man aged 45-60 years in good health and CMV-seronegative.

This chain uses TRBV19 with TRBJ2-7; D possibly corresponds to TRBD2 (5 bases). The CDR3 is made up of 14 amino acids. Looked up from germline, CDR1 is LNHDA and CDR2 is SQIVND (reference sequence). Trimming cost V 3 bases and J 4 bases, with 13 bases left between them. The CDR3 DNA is TGTGCCAGTAGTATGAGGGCCAGCGGTTACGAGCAGTACTTC. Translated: CASSMRASGYEQYF.

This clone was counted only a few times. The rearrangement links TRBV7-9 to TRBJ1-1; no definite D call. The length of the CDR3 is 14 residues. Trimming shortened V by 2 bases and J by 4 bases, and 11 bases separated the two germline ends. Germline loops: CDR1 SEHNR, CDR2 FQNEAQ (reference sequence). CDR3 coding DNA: TGTGCCAGCAGCTTAATTTTTGGGAGCACTGAAGCTTTCTTT. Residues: CASSLIFGSTEAFF.

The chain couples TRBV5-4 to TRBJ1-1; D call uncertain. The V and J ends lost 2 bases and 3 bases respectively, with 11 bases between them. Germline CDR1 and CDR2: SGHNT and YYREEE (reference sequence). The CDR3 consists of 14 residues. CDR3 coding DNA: TGTGCCAGCAGCTTAGAGACGGCGGACACTGAAGCTTTCTTT. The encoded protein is CASSLETADTEAFF.

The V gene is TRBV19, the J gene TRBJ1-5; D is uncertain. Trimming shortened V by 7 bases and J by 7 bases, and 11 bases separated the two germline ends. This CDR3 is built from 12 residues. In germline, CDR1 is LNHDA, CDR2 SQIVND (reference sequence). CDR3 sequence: CASTDNRQPQHF. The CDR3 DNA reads TGTGCCAGTACAGACAACAGACAGCCCCAGCATTTT.

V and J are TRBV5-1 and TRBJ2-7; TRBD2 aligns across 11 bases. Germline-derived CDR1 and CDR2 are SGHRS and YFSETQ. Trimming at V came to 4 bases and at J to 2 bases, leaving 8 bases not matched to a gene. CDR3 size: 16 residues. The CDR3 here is CASSRGLAGTTYEQYF. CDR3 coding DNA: TGCGCCAGCAGCCGTGGACTAGCGGGTACCACCTACGAGCAGTACTTC.

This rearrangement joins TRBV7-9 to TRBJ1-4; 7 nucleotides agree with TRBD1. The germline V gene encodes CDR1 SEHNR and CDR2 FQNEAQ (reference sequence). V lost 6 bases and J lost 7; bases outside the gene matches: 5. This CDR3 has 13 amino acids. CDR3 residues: CASRQQGGEKLFF. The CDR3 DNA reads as TGTGCCAGCAGACAGCAGGGGGGTGAAAAACTGTTTTTT. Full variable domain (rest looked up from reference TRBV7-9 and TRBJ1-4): DTGVSQNPRHKITKRGQNVTFRCDPISEHNRLYWYRQTLGQGPEFLTYFQNEAQLEKSRLLSDRFSAERPKGSFSTLEIQRTEQGDSAMYLCASRQQGGEKLFFGSGTQLSVL.

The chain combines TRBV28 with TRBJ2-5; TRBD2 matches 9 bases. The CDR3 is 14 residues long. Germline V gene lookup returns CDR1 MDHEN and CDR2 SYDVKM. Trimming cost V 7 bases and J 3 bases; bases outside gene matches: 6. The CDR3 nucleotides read TGTGCCAGCAAAGGCGGGGGGGCAAAAGAGACCCAGTACTTC. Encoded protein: CASKGGGAKETQYF.

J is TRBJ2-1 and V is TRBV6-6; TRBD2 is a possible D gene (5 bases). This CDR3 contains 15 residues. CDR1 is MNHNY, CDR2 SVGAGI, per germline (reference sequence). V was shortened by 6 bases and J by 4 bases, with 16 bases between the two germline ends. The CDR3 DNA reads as TGTGCCAGCAGGCCTGCGGAGGCGGGTTACAATGAGCAGTTCTTC. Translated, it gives CASRPAEAGYNEQFF.

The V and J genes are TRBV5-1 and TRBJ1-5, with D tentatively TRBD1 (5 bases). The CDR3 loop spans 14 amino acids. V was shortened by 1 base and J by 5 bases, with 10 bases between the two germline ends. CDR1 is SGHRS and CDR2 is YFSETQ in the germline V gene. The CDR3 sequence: CASSLLGRDQPQHF. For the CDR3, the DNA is TGCGCCAGCAGCTTGTTGGGCAGGGATCAGCCCCAGCATTTT.

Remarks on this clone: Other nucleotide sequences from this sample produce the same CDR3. CDR3 region: CASLLNDRGRAFF. The CDR3 coding sequence is TGTGCCAGCCTACTTAACGACAGGGGGCGGGCTTTCTTT. V and J are TRBV28 and TRBJ1-1; 10 bases agree with TRBD1. Germline assignment: CDR1 MDHEN and CDR2 SYDVKM. V lost 8 bases and J lost 11; bases outside the gene matches: 11. The CDR3 sequence is 13 residues long.

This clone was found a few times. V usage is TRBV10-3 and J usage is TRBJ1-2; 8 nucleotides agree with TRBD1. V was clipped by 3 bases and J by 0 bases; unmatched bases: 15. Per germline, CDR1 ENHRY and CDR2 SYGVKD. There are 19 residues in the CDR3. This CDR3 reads CAISDPLGGQEESNYGYTF. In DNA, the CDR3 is TGTGCCATCAGTGACCCACTGGGGGGACAGGAGGAGTCTAACTATGGCTACACCTTC.